This paragraph covers one TCR beta chain sequence. Its antigen is currently unknown. Sequence at one end of the junction differs from germline and may be a read error. Out of unsorted whole blood came the blood RNA, and germline DNA was extracted as well. With about 470 ng total RNA as template and a constant-region primer, TCR beta cDNA was made. Nested multiplex PCR, run for three rounds with slightly modified ARM-PCR, yielded TCR beta libraries. It was with TRBV1-TRBV30 forward primers and a C-beta reverse primer that the first two PCR rounds were run, at 10 cycles each. One entry per CDR3 protein results from TCRdb running MiXCR on the multiplex PCR reads. The sample shows approximately 300,000 distinct CDR3 sequences, around three fifths of them seen only once. This sample was taken from a study of tumor-infiltrating lymphocytes in primary liver carcinoma. Whole-study context: Cases comprised patients with primary liver carcinoma who received surgical resection. Tumor stage was T1-T3 N0M0, and tumor size was roughly 4.2 to 11 cm across.

The V gene's germline CDR1 is SGHNT and CDR2 YYREEE (reference sequence). The CDR3 is 15 residues long. Overall study findings and caveats: Blood trailed tumors significantly in top-250-clone fraction (p = 0.039). Pairs comparing tumor with adjacent tissue or blood overlapped less than pairs drawn from tumor regions.

Sequencing used peripheral blood. V and J are TRBV5-4 and TRBJ2-7; the D is unclear. This receptor was taken from a man aged 40-49 years with primary liver carcinoma and hepatitis B virus infection. CDR3 in amino acids: CASSLFGGPSYEQCF. The CDR3 bases are TGTGCCAGCAGCTTGTTCGGTGGCCCCTCCTACGAGCAGTGTTTC.